One sample yielded the 14 T cell receptor beta chains listed below, sequenced in a study of T cell responses to AZD1222 COVID-19 vaccine. Clones were sequenced by immunoSEQ multiplex PCR, and TCRdb holds only the in-frame ones, with some missing. Among under 150,000 clones listed, 70% to 90% were seen once. The sequencing used peripheral blood, collected on day 0 of MenACWY control vaccination. The receptors were sampled from an adult in good health.

The V and J genes are TRBV2 and TRBJ1-2; no clear D. Per the germline V gene, CDR1 is SNHLY and CDR2 is FYNNEI. CDR3 length: 12 amino acids. Trimming shortened V by 5 bases and J by 7 bases, and 11 bases separated the two germline ends. Here the CDR3 DNA reads TGTGCCAGCAGTAGGCGGGCCCGTGGCTACACCTTC. Its protein product is CASSRRARGYTF.

The gene calls are TRBV2 and TRBJ1-2; D remains unclear. Germline assignment: CDR1 SNHLY and CDR2 FYNNEI. The CDR3 has 12 residues. Trimming pared 6 bases from V and 6 bases from J, leaving 11 bases between. The CDR3 loop reads CASRVAGDGYTF. The CDR3 DNA is TGTGCCAGCAGGGTGGCTGGGGATGGCTACACCTTC. The full variable domain, completed using reference TRBV2 and TRBJ1-2, is EPEVTQTPSHQVTQMGQEVILRCVPISNHLYFYWYRQILGQKVEFLVSFYNNEISEKSEIFDDQFSVERPDGSNFTLKIRSTKLEDSAMYFCASRVAGDGYTFGSGTRLTVV.

The chain uses TRBV9 and TRBJ2-1; D not resolved. V was cut by 0 bases and J by 0 bases, with 10 bases left in between. The CDR3 covers 16 residues. Germline assignment: CDR1 SGDLS and CDR2 YYNGEE. The CDR3 protein is CASSVDTRSSYNEQFF. CDR3 sequence (DNA): TGTGCCAGCAGCGTAGACACTCGTAGCTCCTACAATGAGCAGTTCTTC.

The J gene is TRBJ1-1, the V gene TRBV28; D gene unclear. Germline-derived CDR1 and CDR2 are MDHEN and SYDVKM. The V gene lost 4 bases and the J gene lost 1 base, with 7 bases spanning the gap. The CDR3 covers 13 residues. The CDR3 nucleotides read TGTGCCAGCAGTTCCCACAGGAACACTGAAGCTTTCTTT. Translating it yields CASSSHRNTEAFF.

The rearrangement links TRBV11-2 to TRBJ1-1; tentative D call: TRBD1 (5 bases). Looked up from germline, CDR1 is SGHAT and CDR2 is FQNNGV. CDR3 length: 15 residues. The V end was cut by 2 bases, the J end by 7 bases, with 17 bases between. This CDR3 reads CASSLHFLGAVEAFF. CDR3 in DNA: TGTGCCAGCAGCTTACATTTCCTCGGGGCAGTTGAAGCTTTCTTT. Full variable domain (outside the CDR3, taken from reference TRBV11-2 and TRBJ1-1): EAGVAQSPRYKIIEKRQSVAFWCNPISGHATLYWYQQILGQGPKLLIQFQNNGVVDDSQLPKDRFSAERLKGVDSTLKIQPAKLEDSAVYLCASSLHFLGAVEAFFGQGTRLTVV.

The sample holds one count of this clone. The J gene is TRBJ2-1, the V gene TRBV4-2; D is undetermined. Looked up from germline, CDR1 is LGHNA and CDR2 is YNFKEQ. CDR3 length: 13 amino acids. Between the trimmed V and J ends, which lost 0 bases and 10 bases, there was a span of 10 bases. CDR3 protein: CASSQDGSPEQFF. Written as DNA, the CDR3 is TGTGCCAGCAGCCAAGATGGTAGCCCCGAGCAGTTCTTC.

This clone was seen only once. The chain links TRBV6-5 to TRBJ2-7, with D perhaps matching TRBD2 (5 bases). Trimming cost V 0 bases and J 3 bases, with 15 bases left between them. The length of the CDR3 is 16 residues. Germline CDR1 reads MNHEY; CDR2 reads SVGAGI. CDR3 coding DNA: TGTGCCAGCAGTTACTCGATGGTGAGAGGGCACTACGAGCAGTACTTC. It yields the protein CASSYSMVRGHYEQYF.

This clone was observed a few times. The chain combines TRBV7-2 with TRBJ1-3, with D perhaps matching TRBD1 (6 bases). The germline V and J ends were trimmed by 1 base and 0 bases, with 13 bases remaining between them. Germline V CDR1 and CDR2: SGHTA, FQGNSA. The CDR3 consists of 17 residues. The CDR3 here is CASSLERAGDSGNTIYF. The CDR3 DNA follows: TGTGCCAGCAGCTTAGAGAGGGCAGGGGACTCTGGAAACACCATATATTTT. Supplemented by reference TRBV7-2 and TRBJ1-3, the full variable domain reads GAGVSQSPSNKVTEKGKDVELRCDPISGHTALYWYRQSLGQGLEFLIYFQGNSAPDKSGLPSDRFSAERTGGSVSTLTIQRTQQEDSAVYLCASSLERAGDSGNTIYFGEGSWLTVV.

This clone was observed a single time. V is TRBV27 and J is TRBJ2-2; 15 nucleotides line up with TRBD2. V was clipped by 9 bases and J by 5 bases; unmatched bases: 16. Germline assignment: CDR1 MNHEY and CDR2 SMNVEV (reference sequence). The CDR3 loop spans 19 amino acids. The CDR3 sequence: CASKRTSGGAGMFTGELFF. In DNA form, the CDR3 reads TGTGCCAGTAAGAGGACTAGCGGGGGGGCCGGTATGTTTACCGGGGAGCTGTTTTTT.

This chain connects TRBV4-3 to TRBJ1-3; no definite D call. V was pared by 1 base and J by 2 bases, with 6 bases between. The CDR3 totals 14 residues. The germline V gene encodes CDR1 LGHNA and CDR2 YSLEER. DNA of the CDR3: TGCGCCAGCAGCCAAGTGGCCACTGGAAACACCATATATTTT. It yields the protein CASSQVATGNTIYF.

V usage is TRBV7-2 and J usage is TRBJ2-3; D may be TRBD2 (6 bases). CDR3 length: 17 residues. Germline CDR1 reads SGHTA; CDR2 reads FQGNSA. V dropped 4 bases and J dropped 0 bases, with 17 bases sitting between them. In DNA form, the CDR3 reads TGTGCCAGCAGCTCCAGGGTCTGGGCGGGGAGCACAGATACGCAGTATTTT. Translating it yields CASSSRVWAGSTDTQYF.

V is TRBV6-6 and J is TRBJ2-1; 7 bases match TRBD2. The CDR3 has 15 amino acids. CDR1 is MNHNY, CDR2 SVGAGI, per germline (reference sequence). The junction had 7 bases not matched to a gene; V was cut back by 4 bases and J by 4 bases. DNA of the CDR3: TGTGCCAGCAGTTCGCCAGGACTAGGATACAATGAGCAGTTCTTC. Translating gives CASSSPGLGYNEQFF.

This clone has a handful of counts. This chain uses TRBV19 with TRBJ1-5, with a weak D call TRBD1 (6 bases). Trimming shortened V by 1 base and J by 2 bases, and 6 bases separated the two germline ends. The germline V gene encodes CDR1 LNHDA and CDR2 SQIVND (reference sequence). The CDR3 runs to 14 residues. Written as DNA, the CDR3 is TGTGCCAGTAGTATAGGGACAGGCAATCAGCCCCAGCATTTT. It codes for CASSIGTGNQPQHF.

J is TRBJ2-1 and V is TRBV23-1, with D uncertain. Being an ORF, TRBV23-1 has a function that is uncertain. This CDR3 spans 12 amino acids. Trimming took off 2 bases at V and 7 bases at J, with 6 bases between the two ends. The CDR3 DNA is TGCGCCAGCAGTCAACAACCGAATGAGCAGTTCTTC. Its protein is CASSQQPNEQFF.